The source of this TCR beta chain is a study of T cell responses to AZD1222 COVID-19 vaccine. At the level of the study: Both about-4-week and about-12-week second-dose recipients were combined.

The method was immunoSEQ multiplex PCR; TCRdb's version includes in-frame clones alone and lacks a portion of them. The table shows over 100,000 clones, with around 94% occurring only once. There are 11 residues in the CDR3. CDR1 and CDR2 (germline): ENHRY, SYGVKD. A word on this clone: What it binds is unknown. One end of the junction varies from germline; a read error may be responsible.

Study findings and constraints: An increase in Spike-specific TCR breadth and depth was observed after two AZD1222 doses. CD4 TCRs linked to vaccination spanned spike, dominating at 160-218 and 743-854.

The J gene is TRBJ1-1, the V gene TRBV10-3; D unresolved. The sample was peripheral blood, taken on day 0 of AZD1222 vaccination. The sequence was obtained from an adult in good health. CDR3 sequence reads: CATSSNTEAFF. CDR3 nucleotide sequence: TGTGCCACCAGTTCGAACACTGAAGCTTTCTTT.